The sequence of this T cell receptor (beta chain) was determined in a study of blood T cell repertoires in COVID-19. Whole-study context: COVID-19 samples from acute and convalescent phases originated in the United States, Italy and Spain. Nucleic acid was either cDNA or gDNA, and it came from T cells, B-cell-depleted T cells, or PBMCs.

The CDR3 sequence is 12 residues long. Per germline, CDR1 LNHDA and CDR2 SQIVND (reference sequence). Trimming removed 5 bases at V and 8 bases at J, with 9 bases between. Authors' methods: From reference gene primer amplification, estimates of nucleated cell counts were derived. The method was immunoSEQ multiplex PCR; TCRdb's version includes in-frame clones alone and lacks a portion of them. The D gene and trimming were derived from the DNA, and the V and J assignments and clone size from that table. The sample holds approximately 62,000 clones; 76% are singletons and the top ten take 6% to 7%. The chain uses TRBV19 and TRBJ1-4; no definite D call. This TCR was sampled from a woman in her forties or fifties with active or convalescent COVID-19. Sequenced sample: peripheral blood. CDR3 sequence (DNA): TGTGCCAGTAGTTCAGGCTTGGAAAAACTGTTTTTT. It is translated as CASSSGLEKLFF.